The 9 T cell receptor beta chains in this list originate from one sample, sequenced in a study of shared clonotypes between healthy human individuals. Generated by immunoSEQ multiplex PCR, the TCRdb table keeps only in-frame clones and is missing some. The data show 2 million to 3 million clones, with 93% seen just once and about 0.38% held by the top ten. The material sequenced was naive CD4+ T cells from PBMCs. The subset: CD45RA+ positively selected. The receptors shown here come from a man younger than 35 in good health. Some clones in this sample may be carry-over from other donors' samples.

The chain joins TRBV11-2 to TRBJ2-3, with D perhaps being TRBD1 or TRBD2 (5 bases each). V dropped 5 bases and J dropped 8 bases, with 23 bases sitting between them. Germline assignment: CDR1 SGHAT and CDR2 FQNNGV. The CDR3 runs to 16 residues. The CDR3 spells CASSPPGTSVGSTQYF. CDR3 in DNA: TGTGCCAGCAGCCCTCCCGGGACCTCCGTGGGGAGTACGCAGTATTTT.

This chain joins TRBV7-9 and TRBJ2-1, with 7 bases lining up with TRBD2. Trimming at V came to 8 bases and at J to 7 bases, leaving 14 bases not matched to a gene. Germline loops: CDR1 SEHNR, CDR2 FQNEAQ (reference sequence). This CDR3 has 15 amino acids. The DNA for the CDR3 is TGTGCCAGCTCCTCCCGAGCCGGGAGGACGAATGAGCAGTTCTTC. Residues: CASSSRAGRTNEQFF.

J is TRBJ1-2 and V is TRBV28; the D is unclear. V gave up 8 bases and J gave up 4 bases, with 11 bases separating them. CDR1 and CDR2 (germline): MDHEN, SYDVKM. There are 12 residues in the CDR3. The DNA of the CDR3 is TGTGCCAGCGAGGACTCTGGCTATGGCTACACCTTC. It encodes CASEDSGYGYTF.

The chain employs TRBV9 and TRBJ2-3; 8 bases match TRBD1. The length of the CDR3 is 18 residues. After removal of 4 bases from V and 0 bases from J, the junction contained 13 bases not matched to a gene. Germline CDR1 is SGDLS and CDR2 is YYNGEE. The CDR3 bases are TGTGCCAGCAGCATCCAGGGGGCTCGCAGCGGGAGCACAGATACGCAGTATTTT. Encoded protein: CASSIQGARSGSTDTQYF.

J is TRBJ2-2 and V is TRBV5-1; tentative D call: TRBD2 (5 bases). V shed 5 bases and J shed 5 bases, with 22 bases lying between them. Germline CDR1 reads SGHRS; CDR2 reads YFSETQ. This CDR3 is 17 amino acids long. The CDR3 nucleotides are TGCGCCAGCAGGAGGGAATTAAGTGGCGGCCCTACCGGGGAGCTGTTTTTT. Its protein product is CASRRELSGGPTGELFF.

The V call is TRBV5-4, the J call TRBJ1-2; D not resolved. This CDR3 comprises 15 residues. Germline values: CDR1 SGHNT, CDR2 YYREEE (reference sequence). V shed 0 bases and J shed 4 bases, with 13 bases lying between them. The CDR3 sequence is CASSLVSISSYGYTF. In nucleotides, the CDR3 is TGTGCCAGCAGCTTGGTATCCATCTCGTCCTATGGCTACACCTTC.

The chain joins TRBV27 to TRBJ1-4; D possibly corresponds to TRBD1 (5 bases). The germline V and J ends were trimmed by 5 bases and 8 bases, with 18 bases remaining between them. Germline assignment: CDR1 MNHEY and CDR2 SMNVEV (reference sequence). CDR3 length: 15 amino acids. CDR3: CASSLQGMSNEKLFF. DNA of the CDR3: TGTGCCAGCAGTCTGCAGGGAATGTCAAACGAAAAACTGTTTTTT.

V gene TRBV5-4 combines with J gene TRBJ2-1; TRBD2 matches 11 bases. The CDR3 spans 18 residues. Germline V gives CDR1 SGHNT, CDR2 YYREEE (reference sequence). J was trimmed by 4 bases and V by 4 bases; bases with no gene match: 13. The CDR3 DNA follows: TGTGCCAGCAGCACCGGGACCTACGGGACTAGCGGTTACAATGAGCAGTTCTTC. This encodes CASSTGTYGTSGYNEQFF.

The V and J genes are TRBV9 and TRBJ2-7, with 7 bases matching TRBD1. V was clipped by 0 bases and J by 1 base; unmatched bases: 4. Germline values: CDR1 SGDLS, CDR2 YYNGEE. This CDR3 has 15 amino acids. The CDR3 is CASSVDGTVSYEQYF. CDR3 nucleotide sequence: TGTGCCAGCAGCGTAGATGGGACAGTGTCCTACGAGCAGTACTTC. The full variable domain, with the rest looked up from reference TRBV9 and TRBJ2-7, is DSGVTQTPKHLITATGQRVTLRCSPRSGDLSVYWYQQSLDQGLQFLIQYYNGEERAKGNILERFSAQQFPDLHSELNLSSLELGDSALYFCASSVDGTVSYEQYFGPGTRLTVT.